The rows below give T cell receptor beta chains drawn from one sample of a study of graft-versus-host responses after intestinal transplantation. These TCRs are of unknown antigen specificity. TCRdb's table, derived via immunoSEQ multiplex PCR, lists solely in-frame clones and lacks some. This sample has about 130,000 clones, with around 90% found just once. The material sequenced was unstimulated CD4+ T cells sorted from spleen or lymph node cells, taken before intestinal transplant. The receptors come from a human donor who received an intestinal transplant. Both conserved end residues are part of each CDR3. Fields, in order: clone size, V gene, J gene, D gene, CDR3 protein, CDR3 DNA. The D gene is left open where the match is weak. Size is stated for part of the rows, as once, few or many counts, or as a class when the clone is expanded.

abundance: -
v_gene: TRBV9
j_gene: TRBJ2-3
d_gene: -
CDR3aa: CASSVGETRLNTQYF
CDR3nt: TGTGCCAGCAGCGTAGGTGAGACAAGGCTGAATACGCAGTATTTT

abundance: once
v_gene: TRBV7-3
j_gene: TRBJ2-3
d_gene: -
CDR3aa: CASSPTGTDTQYF
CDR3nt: TGTGCCAGCAGCCCCACAGGGACAGATACGCAGTATTTT

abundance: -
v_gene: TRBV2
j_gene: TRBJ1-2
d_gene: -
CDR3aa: CATDTNYGYTF
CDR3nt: TGTGCCACCGACACTAACTATGGCTACACCTTC

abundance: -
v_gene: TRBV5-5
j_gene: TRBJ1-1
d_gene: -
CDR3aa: CASTPTPERNTEAFF
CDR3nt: TGTGCCAGCACCCCTACTCCGGAAAGGAACACTGAAGCTTTCTTT

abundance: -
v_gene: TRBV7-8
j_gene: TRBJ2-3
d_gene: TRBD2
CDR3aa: CACGRTDTQYF
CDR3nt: TGTGCGTGCGGGAGGACAGATACGCAGTATTTT

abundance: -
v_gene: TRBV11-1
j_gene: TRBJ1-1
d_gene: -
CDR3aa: CASSSDRRGAHEAFF
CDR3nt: TGTGCCAGCAGCTCCGACCGCAGGGGCGCCCATGAAGCTTTCTTT

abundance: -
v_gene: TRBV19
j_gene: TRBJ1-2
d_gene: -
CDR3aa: CASTVFQGIPYGYTF
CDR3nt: TGTGCCAGTACAGTATTCCAGGGGATTCCCTATGGCTACACCTTC

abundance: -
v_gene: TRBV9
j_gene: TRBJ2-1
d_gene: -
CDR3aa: CASGSELGSREQFF
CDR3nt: TGTGCCAGCGGGTCCGAGTTGGGATCGCGTGAGCAGTTCTTC

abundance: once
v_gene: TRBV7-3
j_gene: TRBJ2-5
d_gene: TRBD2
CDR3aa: CASSRGPAGGGKETQYF
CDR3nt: TGTGCCAGCAGCCGGGGGCCAGCGGGAGGCGGGAAAGAGACCCAGTACTTC

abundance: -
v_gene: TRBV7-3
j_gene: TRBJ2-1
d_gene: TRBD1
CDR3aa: CASSPARTGSGNEQFF
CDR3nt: TGTGCCAGCAGCCCCGCCAGGACAGGGAGTGGAAATGAGCAGTTCTTC

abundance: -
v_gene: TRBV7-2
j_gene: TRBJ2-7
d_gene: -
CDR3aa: CASSSIDRIDEQYF
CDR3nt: TGTGCCAGCAGCTCCATTGACAGAATCGACGAGCAGTACTTC

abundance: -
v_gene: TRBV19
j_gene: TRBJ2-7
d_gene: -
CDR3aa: CASSPRATYEQYF
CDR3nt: TGTGCCAGTAGTCCCAGGGCCACCTACGAGCAGTACTTC

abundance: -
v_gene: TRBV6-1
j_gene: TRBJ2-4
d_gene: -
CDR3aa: CASSPSGDAKNIQYF
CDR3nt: TGTGCCAGCAGCCCTTCGGGGGACGCCAAAAACATTCAGTACTTC

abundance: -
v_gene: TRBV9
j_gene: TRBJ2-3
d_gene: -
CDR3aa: CASSVGGWTDTQYF
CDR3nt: TGTGCCAGCAGCGTAGGTGGCTGGACAGATACGCAGTATTTT

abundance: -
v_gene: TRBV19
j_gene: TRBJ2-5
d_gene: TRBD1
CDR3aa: CASSIAGTGAETQYF
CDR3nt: TGTGCCAGTAGTATAGCAGGGACAGGGGCAGAGACCCAGTACTTC

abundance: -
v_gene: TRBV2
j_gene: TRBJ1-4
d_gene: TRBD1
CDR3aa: CASSDNRGDEKLSF
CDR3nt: TGTGCCAGCAGTGATAACAGGGGTGATGAAAAACTGTCTTTT

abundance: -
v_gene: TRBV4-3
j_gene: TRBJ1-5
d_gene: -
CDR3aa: CASSQDQGGQPQHF
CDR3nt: TGCGCCAGCAGCCAAGATCAGGGAGGGCAGCCCCAGCATTTT

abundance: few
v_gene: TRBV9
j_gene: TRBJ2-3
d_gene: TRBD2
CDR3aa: CASSVGTSGRDTQYF
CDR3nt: TGTGCCAGCAGCGTAGGGACTAGCGGGAGGGATACGCAGTATTTT

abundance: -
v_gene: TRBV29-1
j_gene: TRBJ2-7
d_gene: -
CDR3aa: CSAGQVDYEQYF
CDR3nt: TGCAGCGCCGGCCAAGTTGACTACGAGCAGTACTTC

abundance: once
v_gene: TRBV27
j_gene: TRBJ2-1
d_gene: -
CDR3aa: CASRLTRGEQFF
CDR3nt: TGTGCCAGCAGGTTAACTAGGGGTGAGCAGTTCTTC

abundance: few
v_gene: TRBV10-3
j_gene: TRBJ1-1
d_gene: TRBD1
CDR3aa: CAIRTTGVATEAFF
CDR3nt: TGTGCCATCAGAACGACAGGGGTGGCCACTGAAGCTTTCTTT

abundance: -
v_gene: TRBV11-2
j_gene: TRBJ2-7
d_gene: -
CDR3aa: CASSLGRESSYEQYF
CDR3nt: TGTGCCAGCAGCTTAGGCCGGGAAAGCTCCTACGAGCAGTACTTC

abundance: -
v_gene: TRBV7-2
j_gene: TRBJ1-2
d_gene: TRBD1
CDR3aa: CASSPAGTAYGYTF
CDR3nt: TGTGCCAGCAGCCCAGCAGGGACAGCCTATGGCTACACCTTC

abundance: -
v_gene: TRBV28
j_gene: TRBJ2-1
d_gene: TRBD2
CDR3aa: CASSPPPTSGRGLYNEQFF
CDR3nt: TGTGCCAGCAGTCCCCCCCCAACTAGCGGACGGGGGCTGTACAATGAGCAGTTCTTC

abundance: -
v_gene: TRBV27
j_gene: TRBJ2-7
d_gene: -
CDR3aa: CASSLSTRGYEQYF
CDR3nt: TGTGCCAGCAGTTTATCAACCAGGGGCTACGAGCAGTACTTC

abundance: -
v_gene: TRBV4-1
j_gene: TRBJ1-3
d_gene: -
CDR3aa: CASRHRVSGNTIYF
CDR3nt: TGCGCCAGCAGACACAGGGTCTCTGGAAACACCATATATTTT

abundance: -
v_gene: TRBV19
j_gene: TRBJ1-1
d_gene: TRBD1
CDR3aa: CASTDRARLMNTEAFF
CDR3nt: TGTGCCAGTACGGACAGGGCCCGATTAATGAACACTGAAGCTTTCTTT

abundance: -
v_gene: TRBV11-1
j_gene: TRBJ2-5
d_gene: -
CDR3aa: CASSGPEGQAIGETQYF
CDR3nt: TGTGCCAGCAGCGGCCCAGAGGGGCAGGCGATTGGAGAGACCCAGTACTTC

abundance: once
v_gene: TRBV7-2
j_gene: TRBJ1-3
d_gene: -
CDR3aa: CASSSGGNTIYF
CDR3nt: TGTGCCAGCAGCTCAGGAGGAAACACCATATATTTT

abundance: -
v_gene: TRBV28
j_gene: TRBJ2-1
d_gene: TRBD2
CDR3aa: CASDLAGALSSYNEQFF
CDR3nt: TGTGCCAGCGACCTAGCGGGAGCGCTGAGCTCCTACAATGAGCAGTTCTTC

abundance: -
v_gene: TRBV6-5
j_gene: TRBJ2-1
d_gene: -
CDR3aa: CASSYLGRDNEQFF
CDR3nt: TGTGCCAGCAGTTACCTCGGCAGGGACAATGAGCAGTTCTTC

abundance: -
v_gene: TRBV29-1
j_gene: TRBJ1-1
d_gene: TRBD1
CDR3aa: CSVRQGSNTEAFF
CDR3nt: TGCAGCGTCCGACAGGGATCGAACACTGAAGCTTTCTTT

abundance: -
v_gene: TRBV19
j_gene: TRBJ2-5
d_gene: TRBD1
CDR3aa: CASSIDGRDRGQETQYF
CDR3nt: TGTGCCAGTAGTATAGATGGCCGGGACAGGGGTCAAGAGACCCAGTACTTC

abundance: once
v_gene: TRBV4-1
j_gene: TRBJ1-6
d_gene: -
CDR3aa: CASRRQDDSPLHF
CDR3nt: TGCGCCAGCAGACGACAAGATGATTCACCCCTCCACTTT

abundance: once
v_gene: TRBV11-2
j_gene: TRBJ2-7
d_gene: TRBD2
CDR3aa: CASSLGGLAGSYEQYF
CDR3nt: TGTGCCAGCAGCTTAGGCGGACTAGCGGGTTCCTACGAGCAGTACTTC

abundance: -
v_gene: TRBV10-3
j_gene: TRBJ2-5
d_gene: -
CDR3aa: CAISPQSETQYF
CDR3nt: TGTGCCATCAGTCCCCAGAGCGAGACCCAGTACTTC

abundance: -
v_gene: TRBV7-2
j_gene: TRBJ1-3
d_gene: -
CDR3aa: CASSLQGTRTGNTIYF
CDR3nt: TGTGCCAGCAGCTTACAGGGGACCCGCACTGGAAACACCATATATTTT

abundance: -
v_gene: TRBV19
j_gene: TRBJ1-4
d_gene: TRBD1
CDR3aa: CASSLQGDWTNEKLFF
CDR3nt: TGTGCCAGTAGCCTTCAGGGGGATTGGACTAATGAAAAACTGTTTTTT

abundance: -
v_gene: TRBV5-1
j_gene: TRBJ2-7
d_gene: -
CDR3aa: CASSPTGAYEQYF
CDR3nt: TGCGCCAGCAGCCCGACTGGAGCCTACGAGCAGTACTTC

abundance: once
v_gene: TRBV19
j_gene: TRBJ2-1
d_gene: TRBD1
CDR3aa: CASSSGTVASHEQFF
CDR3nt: TGTGCCAGTAGTAGTGGGACAGTAGCTTCCCACGAGCAGTTCTTC

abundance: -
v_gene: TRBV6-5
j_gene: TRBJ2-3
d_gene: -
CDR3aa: CASSNSGDTQYF
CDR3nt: TGTGCCAGCAGTAATAGCGGAGATACGCAGTATTTT

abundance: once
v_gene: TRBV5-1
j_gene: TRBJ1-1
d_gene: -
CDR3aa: CASSLGLGDTEAFF
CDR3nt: TGCGCCAGCAGCCTGGGGCTGGGAGACACTGAAGCTTTCTTT

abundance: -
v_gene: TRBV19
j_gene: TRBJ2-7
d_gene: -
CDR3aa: CASSIGSGVYEQYF
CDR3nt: TGTGCCAGTAGTATAGGATCCGGGGTCTACGAGCAGTACTTC

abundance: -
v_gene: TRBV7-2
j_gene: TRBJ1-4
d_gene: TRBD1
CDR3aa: CASSFRGLANEKLFF
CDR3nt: TGTGCCAGCAGCTTCAGGGGGCTAGCTAATGAAAAACTGTTTTTT